This T cell receptor beta chain is drawn from a study of CD8 T cells in Susac syndrome (dated by TCRdb to the late 2010s). In the study overall: Whether CD8+ T cell activation and differentiation in Susac syndrome was antigen driven was tested using repertoire sequencing. Clonality of the CD8+ T cell repertoire was compared between around 13 healthy donors, about 14 Susac syndrome patients and around 16 multiple sclerosis patients. What the study reported, not specific to this receptor: The TCR sequencing and HLA analysis was acknowledged to have included a relatively small number of individuals.

Peripheral blood CD8+ and CD4+ T cells from healthy donors, Susac syndrome patients and multiple sclerosis patients were profiled by high-throughput TCR beta sequencing. The multiple sclerosis controls were treatment-naive patients who had stable or active relapsing-remitting disease and met the revised McDonald criteria. Bulk CD8+ and CD4+ T cells were purified magnetically by negative isolation, whereas CD8+ TEMRA cells were enriched by FACS. Blood was drawn into EDTA tubes, processed within 24 hours, and PBMCs were isolated by density gradient centrifugation. PBMCs destined for TCR sequencing were cryopreserved in liquid nitrogen and later thawed in a 37 °C water bath. A purity of at least 90% was achieved for sorted or isolated CD4+, CD8+ and CD8+ TEMRA cells. As concerns this clonotype: Its cognate antigen has yet to be identified. The input lacks base qualities; no much larger clone sits a single base away.

CDR1 and CDR2 were assigned from the germline V gene as SGDLS and YYNGEE. The CDR3 has 14 amino acids, counting the end cysteine and phenylalanine. Only CDR3 DNA remains: 42 bases, in frame from the first base. V and J are trimmed by 3 bases and 7 bases, and the gene matches miss 8 bases of the junction. RNA was extracted using the RNeasy kit, and about 0.45 to 1 ug of the RNA was reverse transcribed with random hexamers. TCR beta CDR3 regions were amplified with the immunoSEQ multiplex PCR assay covering 54 Vbeta and 13 Jbeta segments. To correct PCR amplification bias, a synthetic template baseline was used for both primer optimization and computational correction. From the authors' description of their analysis: Reads were annotated to V, D and J genes according to IMGT and were analyzed with immunoSEQ Analyzer, with only productive sequences retained. Clonality was calculated as one minus the Shannon entropy normalized by log2 of the number of productive unique sequences. For each patient and control, public and private clones were evaluated within the 100 most prevalent clones. Clones were defined as Susac-specific if absent from the healthy and MS cohorts, from 900 to 1,200 published viral clones and from other ImmuneACCESS disease sequences. The raw public reads went through TCRdb reprocessing: fastp at Q25, MiXCR clone calling, in-frame beta chains kept. CDR3 protein sequences are deduplicated, and each keeps its most common genes and DNA. What appears here as the V and J calls and clone size reflects TCRdb's work, not the paper's. For this sample there are a few hundred thousand distinct CDR3 sequences; around 84% appear just once. The top ten constitute around 0.11% of the sample.

The sequence derives from a human donor with multiple sclerosis. Sequencing was done on a sample of CD8+ T cells from PBMCs. The chain was built from TRBV9 and TRBJ2-7, with 9 bases in between that match TRBD1. The sequenced DNA is TGTGCCAGCAGCGATGGACAGGGGACTGAAGAGCAGTACTTC. Its product reads: CASSDGQGTEEQYF.